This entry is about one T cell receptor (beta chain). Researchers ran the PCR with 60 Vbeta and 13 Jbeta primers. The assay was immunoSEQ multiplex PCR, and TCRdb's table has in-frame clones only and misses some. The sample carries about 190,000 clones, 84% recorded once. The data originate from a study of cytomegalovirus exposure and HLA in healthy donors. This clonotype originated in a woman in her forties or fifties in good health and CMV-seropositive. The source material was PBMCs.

CDR3 nucleotides: TGTGCCAGCAGCCCTCCGGGACAGGGATCCAACGAGCAGTACTTC. As protein: CASSPPGQGSNEQYF. J is TRBJ2-7 and V is TRBV5-6; 9 bases fit TRBD1. J gave up 5 bases and V 4 bases, and 10 bases lay outside the gene matches. Germline CDR1 and CDR2: SGHDT and YYEEEE. The CDR3 totals 15 residues. The complete variable domain, with remaining parts taken from reference TRBV5-6 and TRBJ2-7, reads DAGVTQSPTHLIKTRGQQVTLRCSPKSGHDTVSWYQQALGQGPQFIFQYYEEEERQRGNFPDRFSGHQFPNYSSELNVNALLLGDSALYLCASSPPGQGSNEQYFGPGTRLTVT.